The subject of this entry is one TCR beta chain. The target antigen is unknown. This table comes from immunoSEQ multiplex PCR, and its TCRdb copy is limited to in-frame clones, with some not included. Altogether around 150,000 clones are present, around 85% being singletons, with the ten largest covering around 2%. CDR1 and CDR2 (germline): SGHNT, YENEEA. This CDR3 is built from 16 residues. The trim removed 2 bases at V and 3 bases at J, leaving 6 bases unmatched. The 120-subject validation cohort, separate from the roughly 700-subject first cohort, included the donors. The sample is drawn from a study of cytomegalovirus exposure and HLA in healthy donors. Study-wide findings and caveats: It was reportedly the case that the classifier diagnosed cytomegalovirus status with high specificity and sensitivity. Researchers counted over 150 TCR beta chains as cytomegalovirus-associated.

The TCR comes from a man younger than 45 in good health and CMV-seropositive. Sequences were obtained from PBMCs. This chain uses TRBV11-3 with TRBJ2-2; 7 bases are shared with TRBD1. CDR3 nucleotides: TGTGCCAGCAGCTTACGCCGACAGGGATACACCGGGGAGCTGTTTTTT. It is translated as CASSLRRQGYTGELFF.